These 32 T cell receptor beta chains were all obtained from the same sample, sequenced in a study of shared clonotypes between healthy human individuals. Assay used: immunoSEQ multiplex PCR; TCRdb lists only in-frame clones, some missing. The top ten hold approximately 35% of the sample, which has roughly 660,000 clones, around 91% seen once. Sequenced input: memory CD8+ T cells from PBMCs. Subset denoted: CD45RO+ cells pooled with CCR7-negative TemRA cells. These receptors were taken from a man aged 18 to 29 in good health. Some clones in this sample may be carry-over from other donors' samples.

The CDR3 region is CASRERHSYFYGYTF. Here the CDR3 DNA reads TGTGCCAGCAGAGAAAGACACTCGTATTTCTATGGCTACACCTTC. The chain has TRBV5-6 and TRBJ1-2; D remains unclear. The CDR3 is 15 residues long. V gave up 5 bases and J gave up 4 bases, with 18 bases separating them. CDR1 is SGHDT and CDR2 is YYEEEE in the germline V gene.

This chain links TRBV10-1 with TRBJ1-1, with D hard to call. Germline assignment: CDR1 WNHNN and CDR2 SYGVQD (reference sequence). V dropped 0 bases and J dropped 5 bases, with 13 bases sitting between them. The CDR3 is 15 residues long. The CDR3 nucleotides read TGCGCCAGCAGTGAGTCGGAGGGTGGTTGGACTGAAGCTTTCTTT. Translation: CASSESEGGWTEAFF.

The rearrangement uses TRBV19 and TRBJ1-1; D uncertain. This CDR3 is built from 13 residues. Trimming removed 5 bases from V and 3 bases from J, with 10 bases in between. Germline-derived CDR1 and CDR2 are LNHDA and SQIVND (reference sequence). CDR3 loop: CASSLGIYTEAFF. The CDR3 coding sequence is TGTGCCAGTAGTCTCGGGATTTACACTGAAGCTTTCTTT.

The chain couples TRBV27 to TRBJ2-3; no reliable D call. Trimming removed 4 bases from V and 1 base from J, with 12 bases in between. Germline V lookup: CDR1 MNHEY, CDR2 SMNVEV (reference sequence). This CDR3 is 15 amino acids long. The CDR3 is CASSYARSGTDTQYF. CDR3 DNA: TGTGCCAGCAGTTACGCCCGAAGCGGCACAGATACGCAGTATTTT.

The V and J genes are TRBV4-2 and TRBJ2-3; the match to TRBD1 covers 7 bases. V gave up 4 bases and J gave up 5 bases; unmatched junction bases: 6. CDR1 and CDR2 from the germline V gene are LGHNA and YNFKEQ. The CDR3 has 14 amino acids. The CDR3 coding sequence is TGTGCCAGCAGCCGACGGACAGGAATAGATACGCAGTATTTT. As protein: CASSRRTGIDTQYF.

The CDR3 spells CSVDRPLGEQFF. CDR3 coding DNA: TGCAGCGTTGACAGGCCTCTTGGCGAGCAGTTCTTC. The gene calls are TRBV29-1 and TRBJ2-1, with D hard to call. There are 12 residues in the CDR3. Trimming left V 3 bases short and J 10 bases short, with 13 bases between. CDR1 is SQVTM, CDR2 ANQGSEA, per germline.

The chain employs TRBV28 and TRBJ2-3; no firm D call. The V end was cut by 1 base, the J end by 6 bases, with 8 bases between. CDR1 and CDR2 (germline): MDHEN, SYDVKM. This CDR3 spans 13 amino acids. CDR3 sequence: CASSLSRRDTQYF. The DNA for the CDR3 is TGTGCCAGCAGTTTATCCAGACGGGATACGCAGTATTTT. The variable domain in full, with the rest retrieved from reference TRBV28 and TRBJ2-3, is DVKVTQSSRYLVKRTGEKVFLECVQDMDHENMFWYRQDPGLGLRLIYFSYDVKMKEKGDIPEGYSVSREKKERFSLILESASTNQTSMYLCASSLSRRDTQYFGPGTRLTVL.

In its sample, this clone was seen once. The chain joins TRBV5-5 to TRBJ2-2; TRBD2 matches 8 bases. Germline V lookup: CDR1 SGHKS, CDR2 YYEKEE (reference sequence). The CDR3 totals 18 residues. V gave up 0 bases and J gave up 5 bases; unmatched junction bases: 12. DNA for the CDR3: TGTGCCAGCAGCTTGGCAGCTCGACAGCGGGGGACTACCGGGGAGCTGTTTTTT. Protein sequence: CASSLAARQRGTTGELFF.

The chain joins TRBV30 to TRBJ2-7; the match to TRBD1 covers 9 bases. Germline trimming cut 1 base from V and 5 bases from J; bases unmatched to any gene: 6. The CDR3 has 14 residues. CDR1 GTSNPN and CDR2 SVGIG come from the germline V gene (reference sequence). CDR3 coding DNA: TGTGCCTGGAGTGCCGGGACAGGGATCAACGAGCAGTACTTC. The encoded protein is CAWSAGTGINEQYF.

The J gene is TRBJ2-5, the V gene TRBV6-1; 8 nucleotides agree with TRBD1. Germline assignment: CDR1 MNHNS and CDR2 SASEGT. The CDR3 covers 14 residues. With 10 bases clipped from V and 1 base from J, the junction kept 8 bases outside the gene matches. CDR3 DNA: TGTGCCACTGCACCGGGACAGGCCCAAGAGACCCAGTACTTC. It specifies CATAPGQAQETQYF.

This clone has ten or more counts. Different DNA sequences within this sample yield the same CDR3. The chain employs TRBV15 and TRBJ2-7; 13 bases map to TRBD2. Germline V gives CDR1 LNHNV, CDR2 YYDKDF (reference sequence). V gave up 4 bases and J gave up 4 bases; unmatched junction bases: 4. This CDR3 has 15 residues. CDR3 sequence (DNA): TGTGCCACCAGCATAGGACTAGCGGGAGCTTACGAGCAGTACTTC. It is translated as CATSIGLAGAYEQYF.

The chain recombines TRBV4-1 with TRBJ2-5; 9 bases are shared with TRBD2. The CDR3 loop spans 15 amino acids. V gave up 1 base and J gave up 0 bases; unmatched junction bases: 0. CDR1 and CDR2 from the germline V gene are MGHRA and YSYEKL. CDR3: CASSQGLADQETQYF. The CDR3 DNA is TGCGCCAGCAGCCAAGGACTAGCGGACCAAGAGACCCAGTACTTC.

This chain uses TRBV6-5 with TRBJ2-7, with D tentatively TRBD2 (5 bases). Germline V gene sequence: CDR1 MNHEY, CDR2 SVGAGI. CDR3 length: 15 amino acids. The V gene lost 0 bases and the J gene lost 2 bases, with 11 bases spanning the gap. In DNA form, the CDR3 reads TGTGCCAGCAGTTACTCGTTCCAGCGGCCCTACGAGCAGTACTTC. Amino acids: CASSYSFQRPYEQYF.

This chain joins TRBV11-2 and TRBJ2-2; 9 bases align to TRBD1. The CDR3 loop spans 15 amino acids. J gave up 6 bases and V 1 base, and 3 bases lay outside the gene matches. From germline, CDR1 is SGHAT and CDR2 FQNNGV. CDR3 region: CASSLVRDRAGELFF. In DNA, the CDR3 is TGTGCCAGCAGCTTAGTCCGGGACAGGGCCGGGGAGCTGTTTTTT.

This chain links TRBV7-3 with TRBJ2-3; 10 nucleotides match TRBD1. The V gene end was trimmed by 5 bases and the J gene end by 1 base; junction bases not matched to a gene: 3. The CDR3 totals 15 residues. Germline V CDR1 and CDR2: SGHTA, FQGTGA. The CDR3: CASSKGTGGTDTQYF. Here the CDR3 DNA reads TGTGCCAGCAGCAAAGGGACAGGGGGCACAGATACGCAGTATTTT.

This sequence joins TRBV27 and TRBJ1-3, with D unresolved. The CDR3 spans 16 residues. The V end was cut by 1 base, the J end by 0 bases, with 10 bases between. Germline V gives CDR1 MNHEY, CDR2 SMNVEV (reference sequence). This CDR3 is CASSLYAGSSGNTIYF. CDR3 DNA: TGTGCCAGCAGTTTATATGCGGGGAGCTCTGGAAACACCATATATTTT.

The chain employs TRBV4-3 and TRBJ2-5; 10 nucleotides agree with TRBD2. The end of the DNA aligns better with TRBJ2-7, so the J call may be wrong. The germline V gene has CDR1 LGHNA and CDR2 YSLEER. The CDR3 runs 18 residues. The CDR3 loop is CASSQEESGRAFSYEQYF. The CDR3 DNA reads TGCGCCAGCAGCCAAGAAGAGAGCGGGAGGGCGTTCTCCTACGAGCAGTACTTC.

J is TRBJ2-7 and V is TRBV7-8; 8 positions agree with TRBD2. The ends lost 5 bases at V and 7 bases at J; junction bases unmatched: 16. CDR3 length: 16 residues. Germline CDR1 reads SGHVS; CDR2 reads FQNEAQ. CDR3 loop: CASSTGGVWAAGEQYF. CDR3 in DNA: TGTGCCAGCAGCACGGGGGGGGTTTGGGCGGCAGGGGAGCAGTACTTC.

The chain combines TRBV28 with TRBJ2-2, with D perhaps matching TRBD2 (6 bases). Trimming shortened V by 4 bases and J by 1 base, and 10 bases separated the two germline ends. Germline values: CDR1 MDHEN, CDR2 SYDVKM. The CDR3 consists of 15 residues. CDR3 loop: CASSSWRVNTGELFF. The CDR3 region has the DNA TGTGCCAGCAGTTCGTGGAGGGTGAACACCGGGGAGCTGTTTTTT.

This clone is a singleton in its sample. V gene TRBV27 combines with J gene TRBJ2-5; D unresolved. The CDR3 runs to 14 residues. The germline V and J ends were trimmed by 4 bases and 2 bases, with 11 bases remaining between them. Germline-derived CDR1 and CDR2 are MNHEY and SMNVEV (reference sequence). DNA for the CDR3: TGTGCCAGCAGTTCATGGGGTGGGCAAGAGACCCAGTACTTC. This encodes CASSSWGGQETQYF.

This chain uses TRBV6-5 with TRBJ2-1; D is uncertain. V shed 4 bases and J shed 7 bases, with 14 bases lying between them. The length of the CDR3 is 14 residues. Germline assignment: CDR1 MNHEY and CDR2 SVGAGI. CDR3 in DNA: TGTGCCAGCAGTTGGGGTTCGTGGGCGAATGAGCAGTTCTTC. Translation gives CASSWGSWANEQFF.

The chain uses TRBV9 and TRBJ1-2; possibly TRBD1 for D (6 bases). With 0 bases removed from V and 8 bases from J, the gap between germline ends came to 14 bases. This CDR3 has 14 residues. The germline V gene has CDR1 SGDLS and CDR2 YYNGEE. The CDR3 DNA is TGTGCCAGCAGCGTAGGGAGGAGGGACACCGGCTACACCTTC. This codes for CASSVGRRDTGYTF. Complete variable domain (other parts from reference TRBV9 and TRBJ1-2): DSGVTQTPKHLITATGQRVTLRCSPRSGDLSVYWYQQSLDQGLQFLIQYYNGEERAKGNILERFSAQQFPDLHSELNLSSLELGDSALYFCASSVGRRDTGYTFGSGTRLTVV.

This chain links TRBV28 with TRBJ1-4; possibly TRBD1 for D (5 bases). This CDR3 spans 16 amino acids. Looked up from germline, CDR1 is MDHEN and CDR2 is SYDVKM. V dropped 2 bases and J dropped 4 bases, with 14 bases sitting between them. The CDR3: CASSLRKTVGNEKLFF. CDR3 DNA sequence: TGTGCCAGCAGTTTAAGGAAGACAGTCGGTAATGAAAAACTGTTTTTT.

This chain connects TRBV28 to TRBJ2-7; TRBD1 matches 7 bases. CDR3 length equals 14 residues. The germline CDR1 and CDR2 sequences are MDHEN and SYDVKM. Unmatched junction bases numbered 6, after V lost 5 bases and J lost 2 bases. CDR3 DNA sequence: TGTGCCAGCAGTGCCGGGCAGGGGGCCTACGAGCAGTACTTC. Its translation: CASSAGQGAYEQYF. Looking up the rest from reference TRBV28 and TRBJ2-7 gives the full variable domain: DVKVTQSSRYLVKRTGEKVFLECVQDMDHENMFWYRQDPGLGLRLIYFSYDVKMKEKGDIPEGYSVSREKKERFSLILESASTNQTSMYLCASSAGQGAYEQYFGPGTRLTVT.

The chain combines TRBV4-1 with TRBJ2-7, with D possibly matching TRBD1 (6 bases). The CDR3 sequence is 17 residues long. The germline gives CDR1 MGHRA, CDR2 YSYEKL. V dropped 0 bases and J dropped 0 bases, with 15 bases sitting between them. The CDR3 coding sequence is TGCGCCAGCAGCCAAGAGTCCGGACAGCGTTTCTCCTACGAGCAGTACTTC. Its protein is CASSQESGQRFSYEQYF.

This rearrangement joins TRBV5-1 to TRBJ2-1, with 9 positions matching TRBD1. The V segment lost 0 bases and the J segment 10 bases; nucleotides outside the gene matches: 11. This CDR3 contains 16 residues. Germline V CDR1 and CDR2: SGHRS, YFSETQ. CDR3: CASSLERDRVMGEQFF. The CDR3 DNA is TGCGCCAGCAGCTTGGAGCGGGACAGGGTGATGGGGGAGCAGTTCTTC.

The chain uses TRBV27 and TRBJ2-3; TRBD2 agrees at 8 bases. Germline V gives CDR1 MNHEY, CDR2 SMNVEV (reference sequence). With V trimmed by 3 bases and J by 5 bases, 4 bases remained unmatched. This CDR3 is built from 14 residues. The CDR3 DNA reads as TGTGCCAGCAGTTTCAGGCTAGCGGGAGATACGCAGTATTTT. Protein sequence: CASSFRLAGDTQYF.

This chain connects TRBV27 to TRBJ2-1; D uncertain. Germline V gene lookup returns CDR1 MNHEY and CDR2 SMNVEV (reference sequence). This CDR3 spans 14 amino acids. Trimming cost V 6 bases and J 4 bases, with 13 bases left between them. The CDR3 protein is CASSPTQGYNEQFF. DNA of the CDR3: TGTGCCAGCAGCCCGACCCAAGGGTACAATGAGCAGTTCTTC.

This clone occurred a few times. The chain carries TRBV25-1 and TRBJ2-5; 9 bases match TRBD1. Germline V gene lookup returns CDR1 MGHDK and CDR2 SYGVNS. Trimming removed 5 bases from V and 5 bases from J; junction bases left unmatched: 15. The CDR3 totals 17 residues. The CDR3 DNA reads as TGTGCCAGCAGTTTCATTCTGACAGGGGGACTTCGGGAGACCCAGTACTTC. Translating it yields CASSFILTGGLRETQYF.

As to this clone: This same CDR3 is encoded by further DNA sequences in the sample. This chain connects TRBV5-6 to TRBJ1-5; D is undetermined. CDR3 length: 13 amino acids. V was trimmed by 0 bases and J by 5 bases, leaving 6 bases between them. The V gene's germline CDR1 is SGHDT and CDR2 YYEEEE. CDR3 nucleotide sequence: TGTGCCAGCAGCTTGGGTGGGGATCAGCCCCAGCATTTT. It translates to CASSLGGDQPQHF.

This clone was counted only a few times. This sequence joins TRBV9 and TRBJ2-2; the match to TRBD2 covers 8 bases. With 1 base clipped from V and 5 bases from J, the junction kept 4 bases outside the gene matches. Per the germline V gene, CDR1 is SGDLS and CDR2 is YYNGEE. This CDR3 region has 15 residues. CDR3 DNA sequence: TGTGCCAGCAGCGTAAGGAGCGGGAGTACCGGGGAGCTGTTTTTT. This codes for CASSVRSGSTGELFF.

The V call is TRBV4-1, the J call TRBJ2-7, with TRBD1 matching over 12 bases. V shed 4 bases and J 0 bases; nucleotides not matched to a gene: 10. The CDR3 consists of 18 residues. The V gene's germline CDR1 is MGHRA and CDR2 YSYEKL. The CDR3 sequence is CASSPRLGQGASSYEQYF. In DNA form, the CDR3 reads TGCGCCAGCAGCCCTCGTCTGGGACAGGGGGCGAGCTCCTACGAGCAGTACTTC.